One and the same sample provided the 32 T cell receptor beta chains below, sequenced in a study of blood T cells in healthy people across ages. Using a J-beta primer mix together with a sample-barcoded 5' primer, a second PCR was run for about 7 to 12 cycles. TCRdb reanalysed the 5' RACE reads using MiXCR and keeps one entry per CDR3 protein. The sample shows a few hundred thousand distinct CDR3 sequences, more than 45% of them seen only once. The specimen was blood. These receptor sequences come from a man between 60 and 75 years old in good health.

This chain links TRBV30 with TRBJ1-2; D is unresolved. Trimming removed 0 bases from V and 5 bases from J, with 13 bases in between. Germline CDR1 is GTSNPN and CDR2 is SVGIG (reference sequence). CDR3 length equals 14 residues. The CDR3 spells CAWSVLSAGYGYTF. CDR3 DNA: TGTGCCTGGAGTGTGTTGTCGGCCGGGTATGGCTACACCTTC.

The rearrangement uses TRBV20-1 and TRBJ1-2, with D uncertain. This CDR3 has 12 amino acids. Germline V CDR1 and CDR2: DFQATT, SNEGSKA (reference sequence). The CDR3 coding sequence is TGCACCCTCAGTGCGGGTAGCTATGGCTACACCTTC. It codes for CTLSAGSYGYTF.

The chain employs TRBV4-2 and TRBJ1-6; D gene uncertain. Trimming stripped 0 bases from V and 10 bases from J, with 7 bases between. Germline loops: CDR1 LGHNA, CDR2 YNFKEQ. The CDR3 runs 13 residues. CDR3 coding DNA: TGTGCCAGCAGCCAAGAAAGCGGGTCACCCCTCCACTTT. Residues: CASSQESGSPLHF.

The chain combines TRBV7-3 with TRBJ2-1; no clear D. This CDR3 contains 15 residues. Between the trimmed V and J ends, which lost 2 bases and 2 bases, there was a span of 10 bases. Germline values: CDR1 SGHTA, CDR2 FQGTGA. CDR3: CASSLGLGPYNEQFF. For the CDR3, the DNA is TGTGCCAGCAGCTTAGGTCTGGGCCCCTACAATGAGCAGTTCTTC.

Written as DNA, the CDR3 is TGTGCCAGCAGCGTAGGCCAGCGGAGCTCCTACGAGCAGTACTTC. Amino acid sequence: CASSVGQRSSYEQYF. V usage is TRBV9 and J usage is TRBJ2-7, with a possible D match to TRBD2 (5 bases). CDR3 length: 15 amino acids. With 0 bases removed from V and 0 bases from J, the gap between germline ends came to 10 bases. The germline gives CDR1 SGDLS, CDR2 YYNGEE.

There are a few counts of this clonotype. The chain recombines TRBV3-1 with TRBJ2-7, with D unclear. The CDR3 is 14 amino acids. In germline, CDR1 is LGHDT, CDR2 YNNKEL (reference sequence). With 4 bases removed from V and 0 bases from J, the gap between germline ends came to 10 bases. CDR3 bases: TGTGCCAGCAGCCCCTCTGGCCCCTCCTACGAGCAGTACTTC. Encoded protein: CASSPSGPSYEQYF.

The rearrangement links TRBV7-2 to TRBJ2-7; 12 nucleotides agree with TRBD2. The assigned J gene may be wrong: the sequence end matches TRBJ2-5 better. The V gene's germline CDR1 is SGHTA and CDR2 FQGNSA. The CDR3 has 18 amino acids. The CDR3 sequence is CASSPEEWTSGMRETQYF. As DNA, the CDR3 is TGTGCCAGCAGCCCCGAAGAGTGGACTAGCGGGATGAGAGAGACCCAGTACTTC.

V gene TRBV20-1 combines with J gene TRBJ2-1; no reliable D call. V was pared by 6 bases and J by 2 bases, with 17 bases between. Germline assignment: CDR1 DFQATT and CDR2 SNEGSKA (reference sequence). The CDR3 is made up of 15 amino acids. CDR3 in DNA: TGCAGTGCACCCGGGCGGCGGAAGACCTACAATGAGCAGTTCTTC. Encoded protein: CSAPGRRKTYNEQFF.

This sequence joins TRBV20-1 and TRBJ2-5; the match to TRBD2 covers 7 bases. J gave up 2 bases and V 6 bases, and 12 bases lay outside the gene matches. The CDR3 sequence is 15 residues long. The germline V gene has CDR1 DFQATT and CDR2 SNEGSKA (reference sequence). CDR3 coding DNA: TGCAGTGCACGTATGGGGGGGAGAAGACAAGAGACCCAGTACTTC. Its protein is CSARMGGRRQETQYF.

This clonotype was seen just once. The chain's CDR3 is CAGSSGGLTDTQYF. The CDR3 DNA reads as TGTGCCGGATCTAGCGGGGGGTTGACAGATACGCAGTATTTT. This chain links TRBV6-6 with TRBJ2-3; 11 bases are a match to TRBD2. J gave up 3 bases and V 11 bases, and 7 bases lay outside the gene matches. The CDR3 runs 14 residues. Germline V gene lookup returns CDR1 MNHNY and CDR2 SVGAGI (reference sequence).

The rearrangement links TRBV3-1 to TRBJ1-2, with a possible D match to TRBD1 (5 bases). V was cut by 0 bases and J by 6 bases, with 14 bases left in between. CDR1 and CDR2 (germline): LGHDT, YNNKEL (reference sequence). This CDR3 has 15 residues. CDR3 sequence (DNA): TGTGCCAGCAGCCAAGATAACAGGCGAGAGGATGGCTACACCTTC. Its protein product is CASSQDNRREDGYTF.

This sequence joins TRBV6-5 and TRBJ2-1; weak D call: TRBD2 (5 bases). Trimming shortened V by 6 bases and J by 9 bases, and 18 bases separated the two germline ends. The germline V gene has CDR1 MNHEY and CDR2 SVGAGI. The CDR3 is 14 residues long. CDR3 nucleotides: TGTGCCAGCAGCCCCCGAGGAGGTGAGGGTGAGCAGTTCTTC. It encodes CASSPRGGEGEQFF.

In its sample, this clonotype was seen a few times. This sequence joins TRBV7-2 and TRBJ2-1; 9 bases fit TRBD1. CDR3 length: 17 residues. Germline V gene sequence: CDR1 SGHTA, CDR2 FQGNSA. After removal of 5 bases from V and 6 bases from J, the junction contained 14 bases not matched to a gene. This CDR3 reads CASSPQPGTGHGNEQFF. As DNA, the CDR3 is TGTGCCAGCAGCCCACAACCCGGGACAGGGCACGGCAATGAGCAGTTCTTC. The whole variable domain, remainder taken from reference TRBV7-2 and TRBJ2-1, is GAGVSQSPSNKVTEKGKDVELRCDPISGHTALYWYRQSLGQGLEFLIYFQGNSAPDKSGLPSDRFSAERTGGSVSTLTIQRTQQEDSAVYLCASSPQPGTGHGNEQFFGPGTRLTVL.

This clonotype was counted between two and nine times. CDR3 nucleotides: TGTGCCAGCAGCTTAGCCGGAGCCACATCCTACAATGAGCAGTTCTTC. It yields the protein CASSLAGATSYNEQFF. The rearrangement uses TRBV7-3 and TRBJ2-1; D is unresolved. This CDR3 has 16 residues. CDR1 and CDR2 (germline): SGHTA, FQGTGA. Between the trimmed V and J ends, which lost 2 bases and 1 base, there was a span of 12 bases.

This clonotype was counted only a few times. This chain connects TRBV18 to TRBJ1-2, with TRBD1 matching 10 bases. V was pared by 3 bases and J by 8 bases, with 3 bases of the junction left unmatched. CDR1 is KGHSH and CDR2 is LQKENI in the germline V gene. This CDR3 is built from 13 residues. The CDR3 reads CASSPGTGEGYTF. The CDR3 DNA sequence: TGTGCCAGCTCACCTGGGACAGGGGAAGGCTACACCTTC.

This sequence joins TRBV15 and TRBJ2-1; D remains unclear. The V gene's germline CDR1 is LNHNV and CDR2 YYDKDF (reference sequence). V gave up 0 bases and J gave up 1 base, with 10 bases separating them. The CDR3 covers 16 residues. The CDR3 coding sequence is TGTGCCACCAGCAGAGAACGGCCCGGGTCCTACAATGAGCAGTTCTTC. Translating gives CATSRERPGSYNEQFF. Drawing the rest from reference TRBV15 and TRBJ2-1, the complete variable domain is DAMVIQNPRYQVTQFGKPVTLSCSQTLNHNVMYWYQQKSSQAPKLLFHYYDKDFNNEADTPDNFQSRRPNTSFCFLDIRSPGLGDTAMYLCATSRERPGSYNEQFFGPGTRLTVL.

This chain links TRBV7-2 with TRBJ2-3; 12 bases are shared with TRBD2. Trimming cost V 10 bases and J 6 bases; bases outside gene matches: 5. The length of the CDR3 is 13 residues. Germline CDR1 reads SGHTA; CDR2 reads FQGNSA. The DNA for the CDR3 is TGTGCCACCGGACTAGCGGGATTCGATACGCAGTATTTT. It codes for CATGLAGFDTQYF.

The V and J genes are TRBV2 and TRBJ2-7, with D possibly TRBD1 on 6 matching bases. Deletions cut 8 bases from V and 3 bases from J, with 17 bases between. Germline V gene sequence: CDR1 SNHLY, CDR2 FYNNEI. The CDR3 has 14 residues. CDR3 bases: TGTGCCAGCTCCCGGACAGCCAACAACTACGAGCAGTACTTC. Protein sequence: CASSRTANNYEQYF.

The V and J genes are TRBV6-2 or TRBV6-3 and TRBJ2-1, with D uncertain. This CDR3 is 15 amino acids long. V lost 5 bases and J lost 1, with 12 bases in between. The germline V gene encodes CDR1 MNHEY and CDR2 SVGEGT. CDR3 DNA: TGTGCCAGCAGTGGATTTCCCAAATCCTACAATGAGCAGTTCTTC. The encoded protein is CASSGFPKSYNEQFF.

The chain carries TRBV10-3 and TRBJ2-5; D remains unclear. This CDR3 region has 13 residues. Between the trimmed V and J ends, which lost 6 bases and 1 base, there was a span of 9 bases. Germline V lookup: CDR1 ENHRY, CDR2 SYGVKD. The CDR3 protein is CAISLEVQETQYF. The CDR3 nucleotides are TGTGCCATCAGCCTCGAGGTCCAAGAGACCCAGTACTTC.

As to this clonotype: The junction shows a germline mismatch at one end, possibly a read error. The V gene is TRBV7-8, the J gene TRBJ1-2; no definite D call. From germline, CDR1 is SGHVS and CDR2 FQNEAQ. This CDR3 region has 14 residues. The DNA of the CDR3 is TGTGCCAGCAGCTTCCGGACGGTGGGCTATGACTACACCTTC. Residues: CASSFRTVGYDYTF.

This clonotype was found once. V gene TRBV29-1 combines with J gene TRBJ2-4; 12 bases are shared with TRBD1. The assigned J gene may be wrong: the sequence end matches TRBJ2-7 better. The CDR3 extends over 16 amino acids. The germline V gene encodes CDR1 SQVTM and CDR2 ANQGSEA. CDR3 coding DNA: TGCAGCGTAGCCGGGACAGGGGGCCGGAGTAGCTCCGAGCAGTACTTC. Protein: CSVAGTGGRSSSEQYF.

The CDR3 DNA reads TGTGCCAGCAGCTGGCGACAGGGGCAACAAGAGACCCAGTACTTC. Its translation is CASSWRQGQQETQYF. The rearrangement links TRBV7-2 to TRBJ2-4; 8 bases map to TRBD1. With the DNA end fitting TRBJ2-5 better, the J assignment may be wrong. CDR1 is SGHTA and CDR2 is FQGNSA in the germline V gene. This CDR3 has 15 residues.

The chain is built from TRBV6-5 and TRBJ2-3, with unresolved D. The CDR3 loop spans 12 amino acids. Trimming stripped 6 bases from V and 5 bases from J, with 9 bases between. CDR1 and CDR2 from the germline V gene are MNHEY and SVGAGI. The DNA of the CDR3 is TGTGCCAGCAGCCGATCTAAAGATACGCAGTATTTT. Its translation is CASSRSKDTQYF.

The J gene is TRBJ2-7, the V gene TRBV6-1; 9 positions match TRBD2. Losses at the gene ends were 4 bases for V and 2 bases for J; bases not matched to a gene: 6. The germline CDR1 and CDR2 sequences are MNHNS and SASEGT. This CDR3 is 15 amino acids long. The CDR3 is CASSGGPSGTYEQYF. The CDR3 region has the DNA TGTGCCAGCAGTGGGGGGCCTAGCGGGACCTACGAGCAGTACTTC.

This clonotype showed up just once. This chain joins TRBV27 and TRBJ2-4; 15 bases line up with TRBD2. This CDR3 has 13 residues. Trimming at V came to 10 bases and at J to 8 bases, leaving 3 bases not matched to a gene. Looked up from germline, CDR1 is MNHEY and CDR2 is SMNVEV (reference sequence). CDR3 region: CATGLAGGYIQYF. In DNA, the CDR3 is TGTGCCACTGGACTAGCGGGGGGGTACATTCAGTACTTC.

This clonotype has more than one count but fewer than ten. This CDR3 is CASNRRGNPEWGYTF. CDR3 bases: TGTGCCAGCAACCGAAGGGGGAACCCCGAGTGGGGCTACACCTTC. The chain has TRBV12-3 or TRBV12-4 and TRBJ1-2, with D tentatively TRBD1 (6 bases). Deletions cut 7 bases from V and 8 bases from J, with 23 bases between. This CDR3 is built from 15 residues.

The V call is TRBV25-1, the J call TRBJ2-7; D tentatively fits TRBD1 or TRBD2 (5 bases each). From germline, CDR1 is MGHDK and CDR2 SYGVNS. The CDR3 runs to 13 residues. V was trimmed by 6 bases and J by 3 bases, leaving 12 bases between them. CDR3 nucleotides: TGTGCCAGCAGCGGGACCGCAGGCTACGAGCAGTACTTC. Protein sequence: CASSGTAGYEQYF.

This clonotype was seen more than once but under ten times. The chain uses TRBV29-1 and TRBJ2-3, with D unclear. Germline CDR1 is SQVTM and CDR2 is ANQGSEA. V was cut by 4 bases and J by 3 bases, with 11 bases left in between. The CDR3 runs to 13 residues. CDR3 region: CSVGVLGTDTQYF. In DNA form, the CDR3 reads TGCAGCGTTGGAGTTCTAGGGACAGATACGCAGTATTTT.

The rearrangement joins TRBV3-1 to TRBJ1-2, with D perhaps matching TRBD1 (5 bases). This CDR3 has 15 amino acids. Germline-derived CDR1 and CDR2 are LGHDT and YNNKEL (reference sequence). V was clipped by 0 bases and J by 4 bases, with 12 bases between them. CDR3 nucleotides: TGTGCCAGCAGCCAAGATCAGGGTCTTGGCTATGGCTACACCTTC. The encoded protein is CASSQDQGLGYGYTF.

The chain joins TRBV7-2 to TRBJ2-3, with D perhaps TRBD1 or TRBD2 (6 bases each). CDR3 length: 14 residues. Between the trimmed V and J ends, which lost 5 bases and 8 bases, there was a span of 17 bases. In germline, CDR1 is SGHTA, CDR2 FQGNSA. This CDR3 is CASSRTRLGGTQYF. The CDR3 DNA reads TGTGCCAGCAGCCGAACCCGACTAGGGGGTACGCAGTATTTT.

The rearrangement links TRBV29-1 to TRBJ2-5; 10 bases are shared with TRBD2. Germline CDR1 and CDR2: SQVTM and ANQGSEA. There are 13 residues in the CDR3. Trimming cost V 7 bases and J 4 bases; bases outside gene matches: 6. CDR3 nucleotide sequence: TGCAGCGCTTCTAGCGGGAGCGGAGAGACCCAGTACTTC. Translating gives CSASSGSGETQYF.